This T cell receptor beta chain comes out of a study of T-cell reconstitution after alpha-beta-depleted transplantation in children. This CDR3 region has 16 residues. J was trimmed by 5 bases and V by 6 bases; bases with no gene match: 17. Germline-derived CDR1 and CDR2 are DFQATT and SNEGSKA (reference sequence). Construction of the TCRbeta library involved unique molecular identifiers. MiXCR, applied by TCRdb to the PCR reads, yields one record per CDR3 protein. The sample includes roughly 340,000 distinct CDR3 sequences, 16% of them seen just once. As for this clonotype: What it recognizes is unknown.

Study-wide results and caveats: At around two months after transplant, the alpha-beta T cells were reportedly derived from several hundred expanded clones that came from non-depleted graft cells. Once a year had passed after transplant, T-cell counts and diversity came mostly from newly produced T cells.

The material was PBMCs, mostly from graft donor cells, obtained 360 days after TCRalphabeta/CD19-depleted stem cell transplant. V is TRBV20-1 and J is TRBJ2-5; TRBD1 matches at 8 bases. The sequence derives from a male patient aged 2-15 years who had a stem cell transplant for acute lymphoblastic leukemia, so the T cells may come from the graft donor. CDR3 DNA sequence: TGCAGTGCCCCCATTGGACAGGGAGCATTTGGGGAGACCCAGTACTTC. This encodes CSAPIGQGAFGETQYF.